The TCR beta chain described here comes from a study of PD-1 blockade in classical Hodgkin lymphoma. Across the study: Nivolumab was given intravenously to patients at 3 mg/kg every 2 weeks.

Profiling relied on immunoSEQ multiplex PCR, and the TCRdb table lists in-frame clones only, not all of them. The sample records tens of thousands of clones, approximately 70% being singletons. Germline assignment: CDR1 SGHDT and CDR2 YYEEEE. Trimming cost V 0 bases and J 2 bases, with 9 bases left between them. The CDR3 is 14 amino acids. Turning to this clone: What it binds is not known.

Notes on the study in general: Significant TCR diversity gains by C4D1 occurred in CD4+ but not CD8+ cells. Lower baseline TCR diversity marked trial partial responders and progressors. Any patient who commenced nivolumab under 1 year after ASCT was excluded.

Patients all relapsed after autologous stem cell transplantation, and there was variation in brentuximab vedotin exposure. The starting material was peripheral blood mononuclear cells (PBMCs), obtained before the second cycle of nivolumab. The receptor's source is a human donor with classical Hodgkin lymphoma. The chain uses TRBV5-6 and TRBJ2-7; no reliable D call. The CDR3 loop reads CASSLETPPYEQYF. CDR3 bases: TGTGCCAGCAGCTTGGAAACTCCACCCTACGAGCAGTACTTC.